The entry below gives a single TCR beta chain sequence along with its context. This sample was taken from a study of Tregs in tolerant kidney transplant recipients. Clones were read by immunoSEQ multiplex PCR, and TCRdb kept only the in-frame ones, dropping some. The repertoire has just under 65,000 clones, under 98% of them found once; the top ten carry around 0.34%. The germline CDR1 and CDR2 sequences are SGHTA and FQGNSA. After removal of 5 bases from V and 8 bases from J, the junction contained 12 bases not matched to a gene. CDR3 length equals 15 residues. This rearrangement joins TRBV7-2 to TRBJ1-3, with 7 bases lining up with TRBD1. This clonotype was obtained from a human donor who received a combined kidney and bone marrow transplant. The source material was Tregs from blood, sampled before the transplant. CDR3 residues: CASSIGAGDRDTIYF. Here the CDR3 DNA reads TGTGCCAGCAGCATTGGGGCAGGCGACAGGGACACCATATATTTT.